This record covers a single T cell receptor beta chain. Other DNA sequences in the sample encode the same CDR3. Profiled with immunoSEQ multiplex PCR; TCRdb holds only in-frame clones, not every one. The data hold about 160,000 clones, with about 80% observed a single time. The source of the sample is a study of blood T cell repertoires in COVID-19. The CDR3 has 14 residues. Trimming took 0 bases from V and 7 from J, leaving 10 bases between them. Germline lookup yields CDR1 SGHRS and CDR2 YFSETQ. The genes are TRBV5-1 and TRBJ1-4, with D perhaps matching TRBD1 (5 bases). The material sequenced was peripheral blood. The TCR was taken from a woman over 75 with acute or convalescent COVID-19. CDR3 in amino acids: CASSLGQGGEKLFF. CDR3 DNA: TGCGCCAGCAGCTTGGGTCAGGGCGGTGAAAAACTGTTTTTT.